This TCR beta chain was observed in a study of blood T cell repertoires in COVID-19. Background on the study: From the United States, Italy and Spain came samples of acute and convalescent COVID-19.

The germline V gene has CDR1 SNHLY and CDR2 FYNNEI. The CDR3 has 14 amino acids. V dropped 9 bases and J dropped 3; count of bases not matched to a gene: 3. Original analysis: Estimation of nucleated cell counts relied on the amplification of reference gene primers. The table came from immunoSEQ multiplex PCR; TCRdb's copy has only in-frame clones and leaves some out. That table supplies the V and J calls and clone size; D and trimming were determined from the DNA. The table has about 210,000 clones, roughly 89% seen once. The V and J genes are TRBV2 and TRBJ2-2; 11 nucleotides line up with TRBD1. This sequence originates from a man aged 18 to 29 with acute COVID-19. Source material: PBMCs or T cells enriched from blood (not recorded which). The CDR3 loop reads CASMGQGDTGELFF. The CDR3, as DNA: TGTGCCAGTATGGGACAGGGGGACACCGGGGAGCTGTTTTTT.